This TCR beta chain was identified during a study of brain metastases from non-small cell lung cancer. Germline V lookup: CDR1 MNHNY, CDR2 SVGAGI (reference sequence). This CDR3 has 14 amino acids. Trimming stripped 2 bases from V and 6 bases from J, with 11 bases between. Some clones are missing from TCRdb's copy, which holds only in-frame ones; the method was immunoSEQ multiplex PCR. The table includes some 1,400 clones, roughly 82% detected once. The source of this sequence is a donor aged 40 or over with non-small cell lung cancer. The sample was tumor-adjacent normal tissue. The rearrangement joins TRBV6-6 to TRBJ2-1; D remains ambiguous. The CDR3 sequence is CASSYEARSNEQFF. CDR3 coding DNA: TGTGCCAGCAGTTACGAGGCCAGGTCCAATGAGCAGTTCTTC.